Listed below are T cell receptor beta chains from one sample, sequenced in a study of T cells in Graves' hyperthyroidism and ophthalmopathy. TCRdb recomputed calls from the multiplex PCR reads with MiXCR, one row per CDR3 protein. The profile shows some 300,000 distinct CDR3 sequences, less than 15% of them singletons. The source material was blood. These receptors came from a woman between 25 and 40 years old with Graves' hyperthyroidism that later progressed to Graves' ophthalmopathy. Each CDR3 is given without its conserved first and last residue. Rows may omit the clone size; those that give it use once, few, many or a size class.

J | size | V | CDR3
TRBJ2-7 | many | TRBV5-1 | ASSARAGGPGEQY
TRBJ2-7 | many | TRBV28 | ASSSLAGGLYEQY
TRBJ2-2 | few | TRBV4-1 | ASSRLAGELF
TRBJ2-7 | many | TRBV30 | AWSVGTAYEQY
TRBJ2-7 | many | TRBV16 | ASSQLEGRYEQY
TRBJ2-4 | few | TRBV12-3/TRBV12-4 | ASTPETEKNIQY
TRBJ2-7 | few | TRBV19 | ASSEGPPGVSGRNYEQY
TRBJ2-3 | few | TRBV7-9 | ASMGGSADTQY
TRBJ2-7 | . | TRBV13 | ASSLSGLSCEQY
TRBJ2-1 | . | TRBV6-1 | ASSESPAFYNEQF
TRBJ2-1 | . | TRBV19 | ASSIGGLAGGINEQF
TRBJ2-3 | many | TRBV20-1 | SVLGVAGGGVGTDTQY
TRBJ2-2 | many | TRBV12-3/TRBV12-4 | ASSLRPMNTGELF
TRBJ2-7 | many | TRBV7-9 | ASSLFGGTGDYEQY
TRBJ2-7 | . | TRBV7-2 | ASSPVAGGEQY
TRBJ2-5 | few | TRBV28 | ASSSTGGWETQY
TRBJ2-7 | . | TRBV7-7 | ASSPTGGHEQY
TRBJ2-7 | many | TRBV11-2 | ASSLVGQTHYEQY
TRBJ2-3 | many | TRBV18 | ASSPDGGRATDTQY
TRBJ1-6 | . | TRBV5-4 | ASSLVAGSNSPLH
TRBJ2-7 | many | TRBV12-3/TRBV12-4 | ASSWGPSLTYEQY
TRBJ1-2 | many | TRBV7-2 | ASTPRDRDYGYT
TRBJ2-3 | many | TRBV28 | ASSWQGAHTQY
TRBJ2-5 | many | TRBV13 | APREGKEETQY
TRBJ2-5 | . | TRBV29-1 | SVGTGQWIQETQY
TRBJ1-1 | once | TRBV28 | ASSYSGEGTEAF